This TCR beta chain was sequenced during a study of blood T cell repertoires in COVID-19. About the research overall: Donors in the United States, Italy and Spain gave samples during acute or convalescent COVID-19. In each case, the material was cDNA or gDNA derived from T cells, B-cell-depleted T cells, or PBMCs.

The repertoire was sequenced with immunoSEQ multiplex PCR; TCRdb's copy has only in-frame clones and lacks some. The top ten clones hold about 1% of a sample with roughly 120,000 clones, 70% to 90% of them seen once. This receptor was taken from a human donor in a cohort sampled during active COVID-19. The material sequenced was peripheral blood.

DNA of the CDR3: TGTGCCAGCAGCGGGGGGCAAGAGACCCAGTACTTC. It codes for CASSGGQETQYF. The chain joins TRBV2 to TRBJ2-5; TRBD2 matches at 7 bases. Germline assignment: CDR1 SNHLY and CDR2 FYNNEI. After removal of 6 bases from V and 2 bases from J, the junction contained 0 bases not matched to a gene. The CDR3 contains 12 residues.